These 15 T cell receptor beta chains were sequenced from one sample in a study of identical twins. TCRdb reanalysed the 5' RACE reads using MiXCR and keeps one entry per CDR3 protein. This table holds 650,000 to 800,000 distinct CDR3 sequences, 8.5% to 9.5% found once. This same sample was also part of a study on yellow fever vaccine responses in identical twins.

The sequenced sample consisted of PBMCs. The receptors shown here come from a woman aged 18-35 years in good health.

This clonotype was counted ten times or more. CDR3 nucleotides: TGTGCCAGCAGAAGGACGGTCCAAGAGACCCAGTACTTC. Translated, it gives CASRRTVQETQYF. This chain uses TRBV7-9 with TRBJ2-5; D not resolved. CDR1 is SEHNR and CDR2 is FQNEAQ in the germline V gene (reference sequence). The CDR3 runs to 13 residues. Trimming pared 6 bases from V and 1 base from J, leaving 9 bases between. The full variable domain, with the rest looked up from reference TRBV7-9 and TRBJ2-5, is DTGVSQNPRHKITKRGQNVTFRCDPISEHNRLYWYRQTLGQGPEFLTYFQNEAQLEKSRLLSDRFSAERPKGSFSTLEIQRTEQGDSAMYLCASRRTVQETQYFGPGTRLLVL.

This chain uses TRBV7-9 with TRBJ1-1; D ambiguous. CDR3 size: 14 residues. Per germline, CDR1 SEHNR and CDR2 FQNEAQ (reference sequence). V was shortened by 0 bases and J by 11 bases, with 16 bases between the two germline ends. The CDR3 protein is CASSLAVGYKFAFF. DNA of the CDR3: TGTGCCAGCAGCTTAGCGGTAGGGTACAAGTTCGCTTTCTTT.

The chain is built from TRBV7-9 and TRBJ2-7; D gene uncertain. Germline loops: CDR1 SEHNR, CDR2 FQNEAQ (reference sequence). CDR3 length: 14 residues. V was clipped by 5 bases and J by 2 bases, with 13 bases between them. CDR3 coding DNA: TGTGCCAGCAGCCGGCCCGCGTCGACCTACGAGCAGTACTTC. Its protein is CASSRPASTYEQYF.

The sample holds many counts of this clonotype. This sequence joins TRBV20-1 and TRBJ2-5; no firm D call. The germline V gene encodes CDR1 DFQATT and CDR2 SNEGSKA (reference sequence). Trimming left V 0 bases short and J 5 bases short, with 10 bases between. CDR3 size: 13 residues. The CDR3 spells CSARDPSRETQYF. DNA for the CDR3: TGCAGTGCTAGAGATCCTAGTAGGGAGACCCAGTACTTC.

The chain uses TRBV28 and TRBJ2-3; 9 nucleotides match TRBD1. Germline CDR1 is MDHEN and CDR2 is SYDVKM. The CDR3 has 16 residues. The V gene end was trimmed by 5 bases and the J gene end by 0 bases; junction bases not matched to a gene: 6. CDR3 in DNA: TGTGCCAGCAGTCACAATGACAGGGGGAGCACAGATACGCAGTATTTT. It translates to CASSHNDRGSTDTQYF.

This clonotype occurred a few times. The chain recombines TRBV9 with TRBJ1-4, with TRBD1 matching over 7 bases. V was clipped by 3 bases and J by 8 bases; unmatched bases: 4. The CDR3 sequence is 13 residues long. The germline CDR1 and CDR2 sequences are SGDLS and YYNGEE. The CDR3 DNA reads TGTGCCAGCAGCGCCGACAGGGCGGAAAAACTGTTTTTT. Protein: CASSADRAEKLFF.

This clonotype was seen repeatedly, ten times or more. The chain recombines TRBV27 with TRBJ2-1; D remains ambiguous. The CDR3 loop spans 15 amino acids. Trimming pared 3 bases from V and 5 bases from J, leaving 14 bases between. CDR1 is MNHEY and CDR2 is SMNVEV in the germline V gene (reference sequence). CDR3 coding DNA: TGTGCCAGCAGTTTGGTCTACTCCTCAAACAATGAGCAGTTCTTC. Amino acid sequence: CASSLVYSSNNEQFF.

This clonotype was seen many times. This sequence joins TRBV4-3 and TRBJ2-2, with D unresolved. CDR1 LGHNA and CDR2 YSLEER come from the germline V gene. The CDR3 is made up of 15 amino acids. The V and J ends lost 4 bases and 0 bases respectively, with 9 bases between them. This CDR3 reads CASSLGPSNTGELFF. The CDR3 nucleotides read TGCGCCAGCAGCCTCGGGCCATCGAACACCGGGGAGCTGTTTTTT.

There are a few counts of this clonotype. The rearrangement joins TRBV5-1 to TRBJ1-1; 7 nucleotides match TRBD1. V lost 6 bases to trimming and J lost 1 base; unmatched junction nucleotides: 6. This CDR3 region has 14 residues. The germline V gene encodes CDR1 SGHRS and CDR2 YFSETQ. CDR3 sequence (DNA): TGCGCCAGCACCACAGGGGCCCCGAACACTGAAGCTTTCTTT. Translating gives CASTTGAPNTEAFF.

Note on this clonotype: A clone one base away is much larger, so this may be a read error. Since the CDR3 does not end with the conserved phenylalanine or tryptophan, this likely comes from a read error. The chain carries TRBV6-2 or TRBV6-3 and TRBJ2-7, with TRBD1 matching over 8 bases. The CDR3 runs 16 residues. Per germline, CDR1 MNHEY and CDR2 SVGEGT. The junction had 9 bases not matched to a gene; V was cut back by 5 bases and J by 0 bases. The DNA for the CDR3 is TGTGCCAGCAGTCTGCCGGGACAGGCAAGCTCCTACGAGCAGTACTAC. Translated, it gives CASSLPGQASSYEQYY.

The gene calls are TRBV7-2 and TRBJ2-5; the match to TRBD2 covers 11 bases. In germline, CDR1 is SGHTA, CDR2 FQGNSA. The CDR3 sequence is 16 residues long. V lost 3 bases, J lost 5 bases, and 8 bases stayed unmatched. The CDR3 DNA is TGTGCCAGCAGCTTGAGTAGCGGGGGGGCAGGGGAGACCCAGTACTTC. This translates into CASSLSSGGAGETQYF.

Many counts were recorded for this clonotype. The J gene is TRBJ2-3, the V gene TRBV5-1; no definite D call. The germline V gene has CDR1 SGHRS and CDR2 YFSETQ. CDR3 length: 14 residues. Trimming took 0 bases from V and 2 from J, leaving 7 bases between them. CDR3 DNA sequence: TGCGCCAGCAGCTTGGCCAAAAACACAGATACGCAGTATTTT. This encodes CASSLAKNTDTQYF. Supplemented by reference TRBV5-1 and TRBJ2-3, the full variable domain reads KAGVTQTPRYLIKTRGQQVTLSCSPISGHRSVSWYQQTPGQGLQFLFEYFSETQRNKGNFPGRFSGRQFSNSRSEMNVSTLELGDSALYLCASSLAKNTDTQYFGPGTRLTVL.

This clonotype was observed a handful of times. The rearrangement links TRBV28 to TRBJ1-1; TRBD1 is a possible D gene (6 bases). The CDR3 totals 15 residues. Trimming shortened V by 7 bases and J by 10 bases, and 25 bases separated the two germline ends. Looked up from germline, CDR1 is MDHEN and CDR2 is SYDVKM. The CDR3 bases are TGTGCCAGCACCACGCACCCTGGGATGGGACACGGAGCTTTCTTT. Encoded protein: CASTTHPGMGHGAFF.

The chain has TRBV20-1 and TRBJ2-5, with D perhaps TRBD2 (6 bases). Germline-derived CDR1 and CDR2 are DFQATT and SNEGSKA (reference sequence). The CDR3 length is 13 residues. V was pared by 1 base and J by 3 bases, with 9 bases between. Here the CDR3 reads CSARGWGEETQYF. The CDR3 DNA follows: TGCAGTGCTAGAGGGTGGGGGGAAGAGACCCAGTACTTC.

This clonotype was picked up a small number of times. This chain uses TRBV5-1 with TRBJ2-3; 9 nucleotides align to TRBD2. CDR1 and CDR2 from the germline V gene are SGHRS and YFSETQ. This CDR3 region has 16 residues. After removal of 4 bases from V and 4 bases from J, the junction contained 10 bases not matched to a gene. The CDR3: CASSLGQTSGPDTQYF. In nucleotides, the CDR3 is TGCGCCAGCAGCCTCGGCCAGACTAGCGGCCCAGATACGCAGTATTTT.